A selection of T cell receptor beta chains follows, all from one sample in a study of identical twins. TCRdb itself ran the 5' RACE reads through MiXCR, one entry per CDR3 protein. Here the sample spans 600,000 to 850,000 distinct CDR3 sequences, 15% to 20% being singletons. This sample also belongs to another study, concerning T cells expressing NK-cell markers.

Sequenced sample: PBMCs. The receptor source for this set is a woman between 18 and 30 years old in good health. Both conserved end residues are part of each CDR3. Fields, in order: J gene, V gene, clone size, D gene, CDR3 DNA, CDR3 protein. A D gene is named only where the DNA matches it firmly. Size values are once, few and many counts, or a class for expanded clones, and some rows have none.

j_gene: TRBJ2-1; v_gene: TRBV20-1; abundance: many; d_gene: TRBD2; CDR3nt: TGCAGTGCTAGCAGTCTAGCGGGGGGGAGCTCCTACAATGAGCAGTTCTTC; CDR3aa: CSASSLAGGSSYNEQFF
j_gene: TRBJ2-1; v_gene: TRBV7-2; abundance: few; d_gene: TRBD2; CDR3nt: TGTGCCAGCAGCTTAGCGGGGCGGGGAGGGTACAATGAGCAGTTCTTC; CDR3aa: CASSLAGRGGYNEQFF
j_gene: TRBJ2-1; v_gene: TRBV4-3; abundance: -; d_gene: -; CDR3nt: TGCGCCAGCAGCCACTTGAGCGGAGAGCAGTTCTTC; CDR3aa: CASSHLSGEQFF
j_gene: TRBJ2-2; v_gene: TRBV10-3; abundance: -; d_gene: -; CDR3nt: TGTGCCATCAGATCCGGACGGAACACCGGGGAGCTGTTTTTT; CDR3aa: CAIRSGRNTGELFF
j_gene: TRBJ2-2; v_gene: TRBV12-3/TRBV12-4; abundance: few; d_gene: -; CDR3nt: TGTGCCAGCAGCCGCCGAGACAGCAACACCGGGGAGCTGTTTTTT; CDR3aa: CASSRRDSNTGELFF
j_gene: TRBJ1-2; v_gene: TRBV12-3/TRBV12-4; abundance: -; d_gene: -; CDR3nt: TGTGCCAGCAACCGAGCCTATGGCTACACCTTC; CDR3aa: CASNRAYGYTF
j_gene: TRBJ2-1; v_gene: TRBV6-5; abundance: -; d_gene: -; CDR3nt: TGTGCCAGCAGTTCCGGAGCGGGTGGGTCCGGCAGTGAGCAGTTCTTC; CDR3aa: CASSSGAGGSGSEQFF
j_gene: TRBJ2-7; v_gene: TRBV20-1; abundance: -; d_gene: -; CDR3nt: TGCAGTGCTCCCGGTCGGGGTTACGAGCAGTACTTC; CDR3aa: CSAPGRGYEQYF
j_gene: TRBJ2-7; v_gene: TRBV7-2; abundance: few; d_gene: -; CDR3nt: TGTGCCAGCAGCTTAGTATGGCTGGAGGGTTACGAGCAGTACTTC; CDR3aa: CASSLVWLEGYEQYF
j_gene: TRBJ2-4; v_gene: TRBV28; abundance: -; d_gene: -; CDR3nt: TGTGCCAGCAGTATCTCGGAGGACATTCAGTACTTC; CDR3aa: CASSISEDIQYF
j_gene: TRBJ2-1; v_gene: TRBV20-1; abundance: -; d_gene: TRBD2; CDR3nt: TGCAGTGCTCCCTCCAGCGGGAGCGCCTACAATGAGCAGTTCTTC; CDR3aa: CSAPSSGSAYNEQFF
j_gene: TRBJ2-7; v_gene: TRBV2; abundance: -; d_gene: TRBD1; CDR3nt: TGTGCCAGCAGCCGACTAGGACAGGGCTACGAGCAGTACTTC; CDR3aa: CASSRLGQGYEQYF
j_gene: TRBJ2-3; v_gene: TRBV18; abundance: -; d_gene: -; CDR3nt: TGTGCCAGCTCACCCTCAGCTAACACAGATACGCAGTATTTT; CDR3aa: CASSPSANTDTQYF
j_gene: TRBJ1-1; v_gene: TRBV11-3; abundance: few; d_gene: TRBD1; CDR3nt: TGTGCCATCGGACAGGGGGAGAGCACTGAAGCTTTCTTT; CDR3aa: CAIGQGESTEAFF
j_gene: TRBJ2-3; v_gene: TRBV29-1; abundance: few; d_gene: -; CDR3nt: TGCAGCGTTGCGGGAACGGGAACCACAGATACGCAGTATTTT; CDR3aa: CSVAGTGTTDTQYF
j_gene: TRBJ1-4; v_gene: TRBV2; abundance: few; d_gene: TRBD1; CDR3nt: TGTGCCAGCGGGGCGACAGGGACTAATGAAAAACTGTTTTTT; CDR3aa: CASGATGTNEKLFF
j_gene: TRBJ1-2; v_gene: TRBV20-1; abundance: few; d_gene: -; CDR3nt: TGCAGTGCTAGAGATCTTGCAGGGAACTATGGCTACACCTTC; CDR3aa: CSARDLAGNYGYTF
j_gene: TRBJ2-7; v_gene: TRBV5-1; abundance: few; d_gene: -; CDR3nt: TGCGCCAGCAGCTTGCCCAAGACCCCTAACTACGAGCAGTACTTC; CDR3aa: CASSLPKTPNYEQYF
j_gene: TRBJ1-1; v_gene: TRBV6-1; abundance: -; d_gene: -; CDR3nt: TGTGCCAGCAGTGAATTCCCAGGGGCTCTGAACACTGAAGCTTTCTTT; CDR3aa: CASSEFPGALNTEAFF
j_gene: TRBJ2-3; v_gene: TRBV12-3/TRBV12-4; abundance: -; d_gene: TRBD1; CDR3nt: TGTGCCAGCAGTCCGATTACAGGGGGAACAGATACGCAGTATTTT; CDR3aa: CASSPITGGTDTQYF
j_gene: TRBJ2-7; v_gene: TRBV6-2/TRBV6-3; abundance: -; d_gene: -; CDR3nt: TGTGCCAGCAGTTACTCGACGGGAGCTGTTTACGAGCAGTACTTC; CDR3aa: CASSYSTGAVYEQYF
j_gene: TRBJ2-5; v_gene: TRBV5-5; abundance: few; d_gene: TRBD1; CDR3nt: TGTGCCAGCAGCTTGGGTGGGAGACAGGGTATGGGAGAGACCCAGTACTTC; CDR3aa: CASSLGGRQGMGETQYF
j_gene: TRBJ2-7; v_gene: TRBV28; abundance: -; d_gene: -; CDR3nt: TGTGCCAGCAGTTTGGTACCCTCCGTCTCCTACGAGCAGTACTTC; CDR3aa: CASSLVPSVSYEQYF
j_gene: TRBJ2-1; v_gene: TRBV12-3/TRBV12-4; abundance: -; d_gene: TRBD2; CDR3nt: TGTGCCAGCAGTTTCGCGGGGGAGAATGAGCAGTTCTTC; CDR3aa: CASSFAGENEQFF
j_gene: TRBJ1-2; v_gene: TRBV12-3/TRBV12-4; abundance: -; d_gene: -; CDR3nt: TGTGCCAGCAGTCCTACCGCCGCGGGCAGGCACTATGGCTACACCTTC; CDR3aa: CASSPTAAGRHYGYTF
j_gene: TRBJ1-1; v_gene: TRBV29-1; abundance: -; d_gene: -; CDR3nt: TGCAGCGTTGTTTGGGGTATCACTGAAGCTTTCTTT; CDR3aa: CSVVWGITEAFF
j_gene: TRBJ2-2; v_gene: TRBV10-3; abundance: few; d_gene: -; CDR3nt: TGTGCCATCAAGAAGGACGTCAACACCGGGGAGCTGTTTTTT; CDR3aa: CAIKKDVNTGELFF
j_gene: TRBJ2-1; v_gene: TRBV5-1; abundance: -; d_gene: TRBD2; CDR3nt: TGCGCCAGCAGCTTGAATCGGGGGGTAGAGGCAATTTTGAGCTCCTACAATGAGCAGTTCTTC; CDR3aa: CASSLNRGVEAILSSYNEQFF
j_gene: TRBJ2-1; v_gene: TRBV12-3/TRBV12-4; abundance: -; d_gene: -; CDR3nt: TGTGCCAGCAGTTTAAGGCTAGCGAGTTCGGAGCAGTTCTTC; CDR3aa: CASSLRLASSEQFF
j_gene: TRBJ2-1; v_gene: TRBV7-8; abundance: -; d_gene: -; CDR3nt: TGTGCCAGCAGTGCGGAAGGCTACAATGAGCAGTTCTTC; CDR3aa: CASSAEGYNEQFF
j_gene: TRBJ2-1; v_gene: TRBV7-9; abundance: -; d_gene: TRBD2; CDR3nt: TGTGCCAGCAGCTTAGCGCGCTCGGGAGGGTCTAATGAGCAGTTCTTC; CDR3aa: CASSLARSGGSNEQFF
j_gene: TRBJ1-6; v_gene: TRBV12-3/TRBV12-4; abundance: -; d_gene: -; CDR3nt: TGTGCCAGCAGAGCCGGGCCTAGTAGAGGAAATTCACCCCTCCACTTT; CDR3aa: CASRAGPSRGNSPLHF
j_gene: TRBJ2-3; v_gene: TRBV7-8; abundance: -; d_gene: -; CDR3nt: TGTGCCAGCAGCTCCGTGCGGGGAACTAGCACAGATACGCAGTATTTT; CDR3aa: CASSSVRGTSTDTQYF
j_gene: TRBJ2-5; v_gene: TRBV20-1; abundance: -; d_gene: -; CDR3nt: TGCAGTACCAGGGTGAAGGAGACCCAGTACTTC; CDR3aa: CSTRVKETQYF
j_gene: TRBJ2-2; v_gene: TRBV12-3/TRBV12-4; abundance: -; d_gene: -; CDR3nt: TGTGCCATCCGTGGGGCGACCGGGGAGCTGATTTTT; CDR3aa: CAIRGATGELIF
j_gene: TRBJ2-1; v_gene: TRBV5-1; abundance: -; d_gene: -; CDR3nt: TGCGCCAGCAGCTTGTACCCTGATGAGCAGTTCTTC; CDR3aa: CASSLYPDEQFF
j_gene: TRBJ2-3; v_gene: TRBV10-2; abundance: -; d_gene: -; CDR3nt: TGCGCCAGCAGGCCGTCGGGATCTAGCACAGATACGCAGTATTTT; CDR3aa: CASRPSGSSTDTQYF
j_gene: TRBJ1-6; v_gene: TRBV20-1; abundance: -; d_gene: -; CDR3nt: TGCAGTGCTAGAGATAGTGGAGGTAATTCACCCCTCCACTTT; CDR3aa: CSARDSGGNSPLHF
j_gene: TRBJ2-7; v_gene: TRBV3-1; abundance: few; d_gene: TRBD1; CDR3nt: TGTGCCAGCAGCCAGGGGCAGGGGGCCCTCGAGCAGTACTTC; CDR3aa: CASSQGQGALEQYF
j_gene: TRBJ2-1; v_gene: TRBV6-5; abundance: few; d_gene: -; CDR3nt: TGTGCCAGCAGTTACTCGAAGGTACTGGAGCAGTTCTTC; CDR3aa: CASSYSKVLEQFF
j_gene: TRBJ2-5; v_gene: TRBV6-2/TRBV6-3; abundance: few; d_gene: -; CDR3nt: TGTGCCAGCAGTTACGCGACCGTTCAAGAGACCCAGTACTTC; CDR3aa: CASSYATVQETQYF
j_gene: TRBJ1-1; v_gene: TRBV5-1; abundance: few; d_gene: -; CDR3nt: TGCGCCAGCAGCTCCTTATCTACGACGGGCAACACTGAAGCTTTCTTT; CDR3aa: CASSSLSTTGNTEAFF
j_gene: TRBJ1-1; v_gene: TRBV30; abundance: few; d_gene: -; CDR3nt: TGTGCCTGGAGTGCCACAGATCGGAATATGAACACTGAAGCTTTCTTT; CDR3aa: CAWSATDRNMNTEAFF
j_gene: TRBJ2-3; v_gene: TRBV5-1; abundance: -; d_gene: TRBD2; CDR3nt: TGCGCCAGCAGCTTGGCCCTAGCGGGGGATAGCACAGATACGCAGTATTTT; CDR3aa: CASSLALAGDSTDTQYF
j_gene: TRBJ1-1; v_gene: TRBV5-5; abundance: few; d_gene: -; CDR3nt: TGTGCCACAACAGGGCTAAGCACTGAAGCTTTCTTT; CDR3aa: CATTGLSTEAFF
j_gene: TRBJ2-7; v_gene: TRBV20-1; abundance: few; d_gene: -; CDR3nt: TGCAGTGCTGGACCGCCTCTCGAGATGAGCTCCTACGAGCAGTACTTC; CDR3aa: CSAGPPLEMSSYEQYF
j_gene: TRBJ2-1; v_gene: TRBV12-3/TRBV12-4; abundance: few; d_gene: -; CDR3nt: TGTGCCAGCAGTGAACCCACGGAACCCCCTGCGGGGAGCTCCTACAATGAGCAGTTCTTC; CDR3aa: CASSEPTEPPAGSSYNEQFF
j_gene: TRBJ2-7; v_gene: TRBV6-2/TRBV6-3; abundance: few; d_gene: TRBD2; CDR3nt: TGTGCCAGCAGTTCCTTCGGGGGGGGCTACGAGCAGTACTTC; CDR3aa: CASSSFGGGYEQYF
j_gene: TRBJ1-2; v_gene: TRBV5-1; abundance: -; d_gene: -; CDR3nt: TGCGCCAGCAAAAAGGAGGGAACATATGGCTACACCTTC; CDR3aa: CASKKEGTYGYTF
j_gene: TRBJ2-1; v_gene: TRBV20-1; abundance: -; d_gene: TRBD2; CDR3nt: TGCAGTGCTAGAGTGGTAGCGGGGGGGTACAATGAGCAGTTCTTC; CDR3aa: CSARVVAGGYNEQFF
j_gene: TRBJ2-7; v_gene: TRBV5-5; abundance: -; d_gene: TRBD2; CDR3nt: TGTGCCAGCACCCTGTCGGTAGCGGGGTACTACGAGCAGTACTTC; CDR3aa: CASTLSVAGYYEQYF